The rows below give T cell receptor beta chains drawn from one sample of a study of Graves' ophthalmopathy and Graves' hyperthyroidism. TCRdb used MiXCR to reprocess the multiplex PCR reads, holding one entry per CDR3 protein. The sample lists about 700,000 distinct CDR3 sequences; 35% to 50% were seen once. Sequenced material: peripheral blood. These receptors originate from an adult man with Graves' ophthalmopathy. CDR3s include the opening cysteine and the closing phenylalanine or tryptophan. A D gene is named only where the DNA matches it firmly. Clone size is stated in some rows and not others, as once, few, many or a class when expanded.

J gene | D gene | V gene | clone size | CDR3 protein | CDR3 DNA
TRBJ1-2 | TRBD1 | TRBV19 | . | CASSMGQANYGYTF | TGTGCCAGTAGTATGGGACAGGCGAACTATGGCTACACCTTC
TRBJ1-5 | . | TRBV10-3 | many | CAISAGNRPQHF | TGTGCCATCAGTGCCGGGAATCGGCCCCAGCATTTT
TRBJ1-1 | . | TRBV7-9 | many | CASSQAGTEAFF | TGTGCCAGCAGCCAAGCAGGAACTGAAGCTTTCTTT
TRBJ1-2 | . | TRBV5-5 | few | CASSQQQTNYGYTF | TGTGCCAGCAGCCAACAGCAAACTAACTATGGCTACACCTTC
TRBJ2-7 | . | TRBV18 | . | CASSERDGYYEQYF | TGTGCCAGCTCAGAACGGGACGGATACTACGAGCAGTACTTC
TRBJ1-1 | TRBD1 | TRBV11-2 | . | CASSLVQGAEAFF | TGTGCCAGCAGTTTAGTACAGGGGGCTGAAGCTTTCTTT
TRBJ1-6 | . | TRBV20-1 | few | CSARDKTATYNSPLHF | TGCAGTGCTAGAGACAAGACAGCAACCTATAATTCACCCCTCCACTTT
TRBJ2-6 | TRBD2 | TRBV7-2 | . | CASSQGTSGTYVLTF | TGTGCCAGCAGCCAGGGGACTAGCGGGACCTACGTCCTGACTTTC
TRBJ2-7 | TRBD1 | TRBV5-6 | . | CASREGQDNYEQYF | TGTGCCAGCAGGGAGGGACAGGACAACTACGAGCAGTACTTC
TRBJ1-6 | . | TRBV14 | . | CASSPLLGANSPLHF | TGTGCCAGCAGCCCTCTGCTGGGGGCAAATTCACCCCTCCACTTT
TRBJ1-4 | . | TRBV7-2 | many | CASSARGPREKLFF | TGTGCCAGCAGCGCCCGGGGCCCCCGGGAAAAACTGTTTTTT
TRBJ1-4 | TRBD1 | TRBV20-1 | many | CSASRTGEKLFF | TGCAGTGCTAGTAGGACAGGAGAAAAACTGTTTTTT
TRBJ1-6 | TRBD1 | TRBV19 | . | CASSLHGTENSPLYF | TGTGCCAGCAGCTTGCATGGGACAGAAAATTCACCCCTCTACTTT
TRBJ2-5 | . | TRBV7-6 | many | CASTDVGETQYF | TGTGCCAGCACCGACGTGGGGGAGACCCAGTACTTC
TRBJ1-1 | . | TRBV12-3/TRBV12-4 | . | CASSSPRLNTEAFF | TGTGCCAGCAGTAGTCCCCGGTTGAACACTGAAGCTTTCTTT
TRBJ2-7 | TRBD2 | TRBV19 | few | CASSTGTSPEQYF | TGTGCCAGTAGTACAGGGACTAGTCCCGAGCAGTACTTC
TRBJ1-4 | TRBD1 | TRBV7-9 | many | CASSLALKRDRAEKLFF | TGTGCCAGCAGCTTAGCGCTAAAGCGGGACAGGGCTGAAAAACTGTTTTTT
TRBJ1-6 | . | TRBV7-8 | . | CASSLGRGYNSPLHF | TGTGCCAGCAGCTTAGGTAGGGGTTATAATTCACCCCTCCACTTT
TRBJ1-1 | . | TRBV27 | . | CASSRHRVMNTEAFF | TGTGCCAGCAGTCGCCACAGGGTTATGAACACTGAAGCTTTCTTT
TRBJ1-1 | . | TRBV30 | . | CAWSSDRATEAFF | TGTGCCTGGAGTAGTGACAGAGCCACTGAAGCTTTCTTT
TRBJ1-5 | TRBD1 | TRBV24-1 | . | CATSDPGQGGSNEHF | TGTGCCACCAGTGATCCTGGACAGGGGGGGTCCAATGAGCATTTT
TRBJ1-1 | . | TRBV29-1 | many | CSAAGHPNTEAFF | TGCAGCGCTGCGGGACACCCGAACACTGAAGCTTTCTTT
TRBJ1-4 | . | TRBV7-9 | . | CASSFSGHFNEKLFF | TGTGCCAGCAGCTTTTCGGGACACTTTAATGAAAAACTGTTTTTT
TRBJ1-2 | . | TRBV2 | . | CASSLYGEGVYGYTF | TGTGCCAGCAGTTTATACGGCGAGGGGGTATATGGCTACACCTTC
TRBJ1-1 | TRBD1 | TRBV9 | . | CASSADGTVMNTEAFF | TGTGCCAGCAGCGCCGACGGGACAGTCATGAACACTGAAGCTTTCTTT
TRBJ1-5 | . | TRBV12-3/TRBV12-4 | few | CASSFGESVGNQPQHF | TGTGCCAGCAGTTTCGGAGAGTCGGTTGGAAATCAGCCCCAGCATTTT